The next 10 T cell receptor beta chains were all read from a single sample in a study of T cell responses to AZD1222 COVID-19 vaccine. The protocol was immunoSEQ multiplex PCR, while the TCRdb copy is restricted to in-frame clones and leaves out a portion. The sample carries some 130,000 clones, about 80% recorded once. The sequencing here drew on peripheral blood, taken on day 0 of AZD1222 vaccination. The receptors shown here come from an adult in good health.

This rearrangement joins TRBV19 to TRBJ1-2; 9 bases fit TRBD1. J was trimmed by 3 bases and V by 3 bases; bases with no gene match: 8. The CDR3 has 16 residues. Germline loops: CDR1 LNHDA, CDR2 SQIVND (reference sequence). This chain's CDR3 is CASSIVGQGKDYGYTF. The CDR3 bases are TGTGCCAGTAGTATCGTCGGACAGGGGAAGGACTATGGCTACACCTTC.

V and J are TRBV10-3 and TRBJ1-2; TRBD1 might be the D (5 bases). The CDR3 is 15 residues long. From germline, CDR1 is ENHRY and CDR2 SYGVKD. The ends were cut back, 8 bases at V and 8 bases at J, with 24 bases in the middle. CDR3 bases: TGTGCCATCTATAAAGGGGATAGAACCGTACCAGGCTACACCTTC. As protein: CAIYKGDRTVPGYTF.

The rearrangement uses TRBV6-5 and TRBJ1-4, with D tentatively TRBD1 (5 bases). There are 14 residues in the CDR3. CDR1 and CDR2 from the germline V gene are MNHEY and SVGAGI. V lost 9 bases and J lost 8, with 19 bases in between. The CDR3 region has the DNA TGTGCCAGTAGGTCCGGGACCGCGGACGAAAAACTGTTTTTT. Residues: CASRSGTADEKLFF.

The CDR3 nucleotides read TGTGCCAGCAGTAAACGACAGGGGGCAAACACTGAAGCTTTCTTT. Protein: CASSKRQGANTEAFF. The rearrangement uses TRBV6-5 and TRBJ1-1, with 10 bases matching TRBD1. V shed 5 bases and J 2 bases; nucleotides not matched to a gene: 5. The germline V gene has CDR1 MNHEY and CDR2 SVGAGI. This CDR3 has 15 amino acids.

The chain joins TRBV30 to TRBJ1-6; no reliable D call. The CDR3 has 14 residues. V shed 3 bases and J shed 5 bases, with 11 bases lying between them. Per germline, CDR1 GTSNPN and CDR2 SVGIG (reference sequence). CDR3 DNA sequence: TGTGCCTGGAGGGTGGGATCTAATAATTCACCCCTCCACTTT. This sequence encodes CAWRVGSNNSPLHF.

CDR3 sequence (DNA): TGTGCCAGCAGCGCGAGTTTAACAGATCAGCCCCAGCATTTT. The encoded protein is CASSASLTDQPQHF. The V and J genes are TRBV9 and TRBJ1-5; D is uncertain. Germline CDR1 and CDR2: SGDLS and YYNGEE. This CDR3 has 14 amino acids. V was clipped by 3 bases and J by 5 bases, with 12 bases between them.

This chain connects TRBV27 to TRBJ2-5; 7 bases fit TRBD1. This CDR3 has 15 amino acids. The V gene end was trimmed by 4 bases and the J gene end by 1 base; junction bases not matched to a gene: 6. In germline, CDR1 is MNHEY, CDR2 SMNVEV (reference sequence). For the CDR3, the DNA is TGTGCCAGCAGTTATCCGGGGACAGCCCAAGAGACCCAGTACTTC. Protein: CASSYPGTAQETQYF.

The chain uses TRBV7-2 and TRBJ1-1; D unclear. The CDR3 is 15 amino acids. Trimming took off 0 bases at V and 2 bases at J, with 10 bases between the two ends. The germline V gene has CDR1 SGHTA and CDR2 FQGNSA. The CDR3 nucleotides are TGTGCCAGCAGCTTAGCCCAGGCCTCTAACACTGAAGCTTTCTTT. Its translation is CASSLAQASNTEAFF.

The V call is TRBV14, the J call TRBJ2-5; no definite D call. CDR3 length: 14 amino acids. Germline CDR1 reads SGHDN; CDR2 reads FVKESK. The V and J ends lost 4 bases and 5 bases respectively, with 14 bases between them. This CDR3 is CASSPDLSRETQYF. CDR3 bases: TGTGCCAGCAGCCCGGACCTTTCGAGGGAGACCCAGTACTTC. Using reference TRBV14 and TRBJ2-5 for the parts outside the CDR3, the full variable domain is EAGVTQFPSHSVIEKGQTVTLRCDPISGHDNLYWYRRVMGKEIKFLLHFVKESKQDESGMPNNRFLAERTGGTYSTLKVQPAELEDSGVYFCASSPDLSRETQYFGPGTRLLVL.

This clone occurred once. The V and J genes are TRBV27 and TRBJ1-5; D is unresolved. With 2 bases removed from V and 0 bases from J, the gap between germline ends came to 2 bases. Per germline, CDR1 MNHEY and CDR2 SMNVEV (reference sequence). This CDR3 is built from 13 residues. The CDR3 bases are TGTGCCAGCAGTTTAGTTAGCAATCAGCCCCAGCATTTT. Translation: CASSLVSNQPQHF.